What follows are 24 T cell receptor beta chains derived from one specimen sequenced in a study of post-analysis software for immune sequencing data. Findings and caveats of the study: Patients used about 5 TRBV segments, including TRBV5-6, TRBV5-1 and TRBV20-1, more often than controls.

Their antigen targets remain unknown. The TCR beta cDNA libraries contained unique molecular identifiers. Each CDR3 protein is one row after TCRdb ran MiXCR on the PCR reads. The sample gives some 690,000 distinct CDR3 sequences, 25% to 30% of which show up once; approximately 0.55% is in the top ten. The sequencing sample was made of blood. All receptors derive from a girl aged 10 to 17 with multiple sclerosis.

The gene calls are TRBV5-1 and TRBJ2-3, with TRBD2 matching over 13 bases. Per the germline V gene, CDR1 is SGHRS and CDR2 is YFSETQ. The CDR3 has 16 residues. The V segment lost 6 bases and the J segment 0 bases; nucleotides outside the gene matches: 4. CDR3 amino acids: CASTTSGRTSTDTQYF. CDR3 DNA: TGCGCCAGCACGACTAGCGGGAGGACCAGCACAGATACGCAGTATTTT. The whole variable domain, filled in from reference TRBV5-1 and TRBJ2-3, reads KAGVTQTPRYLIKTRGQQVTLSCSPISGHRSVSWYQQTPGQGLQFLFEYFSETQRNKGNFPGRFSGRQFSNSRSEMNVSTLELGDSALYLCASTTSGRTSTDTQYFGPGTRLTVL.

This clonotype was picked up a small number of times. The chain couples TRBV10-3 to TRBJ1-5; the D is unclear. Germline V gene data show CDR1 as ENHRY and CDR2 as SYGVKD. V gave up 6 bases and J gave up 0 bases, with 15 bases separating them. This CDR3 is 16 amino acids long. For the CDR3, the DNA is TGTGCCATCAGGGCCGAGACCCTTGTTAGCAATCAGCCCCAGCATTTT. It specifies CAIRAETLVSNQPQHF.

As to this clonotype: A junction end diverges from the germline sequence, so it may reflect a read error. The genes are TRBV7-9 and TRBJ2-4; a possible D gene is TRBD1 (6 bases). CDR3 length: 15 amino acids. The V gene's germline CDR1 is SEHNR and CDR2 FQNEAQ (reference sequence). CDR3 protein: CASSLAGRGAYEQCF. In nucleotides, the CDR3 is TGTGCCAGCAGCTTAGCTGGCAGGGGCGCGTACGAGCAGTGCTTC.

This clonotype was observed a handful of times. This rearrangement joins TRBV20-1 to TRBJ2-1; weak D call: TRBD1 (6 bases). This CDR3 spans 10 amino acids. Trimming pared 8 bases from V and 8 bases from J, leaving 10 bases between. The germline gives CDR1 DFQATT, CDR2 SNEGSKA (reference sequence). The DNA of the CDR3 is TGCAGTCTCAGGGGCTATGAGCAGTTCTTC. Amino acids: CSLRGYEQFF.

The gene calls are TRBV7-2 and TRBJ1-5, with D perhaps TRBD1 (5 bases). Germline assignment: CDR1 SGHTA and CDR2 FQGNSA. The CDR3 contains 14 residues. V lost 7 bases and J lost 0, with 10 bases in between. For the CDR3, the DNA is TGTGCCAGCAATGTTCAGGGTAGCAATCAGCCCCAGCATTTT. The encoded protein is CASNVQGSNQPQHF.

This chain connects TRBV4-3 to TRBJ2-4; D might be TRBD1 (5 bases). The last part of the DNA fits TRBJ2-7 better; the J call may be wrong. CDR1 and CDR2 (germline): LGHNA, YSLEER. The CDR3 is made up of 15 amino acids. This CDR3 is CASSREWKGTYEQYF. CDR3 DNA: TGCGCCAGCAGCCGAGAATGGAAGGGGACCTACGAGCAGTACTTC.

V gene TRBV12-3 or TRBV12-4 combines with J gene TRBJ2-6, with D possibly TRBD2 on 6 matching bases. The CDR3 is 17 amino acids. V shed 1 base and J shed 1 base, with 11 bases lying between them. CDR3 in DNA: TGTGCCAGCAGTTTAGGCCTCGGAGGGTCTGGGGCCAACGTCCTGACTTTC. Encoded protein: CASSLGLGGSGANVLTF.

This clonotype was seen a handful of times. This clone may be a read error of a much larger clone one base away. The rearrangement joins TRBV7-2 to TRBJ2-3, with TRBD2 matching 7 bases. Germline CDR1 SGHTA, CDR2 FQGNSA. The CDR3 contains 16 residues. The CDR3 nucleotides read TGTGCCAGCAGCTTAGACGGGGGGTACGGCACAGGTACGCAGTATTTT. This gives the protein CASSLDGGYGTGTQYF.

This clonotype has only a few counts. V and J are TRBV6-5 and TRBJ2-1; D perhaps matches TRBD2 (5 bases). The CDR3 consists of 13 residues. CDR1 and CDR2 (germline): MNHEY, SVGAGI. V lost 2 bases, J lost 7 bases, and 9 bases lay in between. This CDR3 is CASSYGRRNEQFF. As DNA, the CDR3 is TGTGCCAGCAGTTACGGGCGGAGGAATGAGCAGTTCTTC.

The gene calls are TRBV29-1 and TRBJ2-7; a possible D gene is TRBD1 (7 bases). The DNA end favors TRBJ2-5, so the J call may be wrong. This CDR3 has 15 amino acids. The V gene's germline CDR1 is SQVTM and CDR2 ANQGSEA. The CDR3 region is CSVGLVRGRDETQYF. The CDR3 nucleotides are TGCAGCGTTGGCTTAGTTAGGGGGCGGGATGAGACCCAGTACTTC.

This clonotype has at least ten counts. The chain has TRBV29-1 and TRBJ2-1; 9 bases are shared with TRBD1. The V segment lost 2 bases and the J segment 7 bases; nucleotides outside the gene matches: 9. CDR1 is SQVTM, CDR2 ANQGSEA, per germline. This CDR3 has 15 residues. The CDR3 nucleotides are TGCAGCGTTGAACCCCAGGACAGGGGTGGTAATGAGCAGTTCTTC. Translated, it gives CSVEPQDRGGNEQFF.

The chain employs TRBV20-1 and TRBJ2-2; TRBD2 matches at 14 bases. The CDR3 loop spans 17 amino acids. The V gene end was trimmed by 3 bases and the J gene end by 5 bases; junction bases not matched to a gene: 8. The germline CDR1 and CDR2 sequences are DFQATT and SNEGSKA (reference sequence). The DNA of the CDR3 is TGCAGTGCTAGCATAGGGACTAGCGGGAGCGGGACCGGGGAGCTGTTTTTT. Residues: CSASIGTSGSGTGELFF.

The genes are TRBV6-6 and TRBJ2-6, with D possibly matching TRBD1 (5 bases). The CDR3 has 17 residues. Germline CDR1 reads MNHNY; CDR2 reads SVGAGI (reference sequence). Trimming left V 2 bases short and J 4 bases short, with 15 bases between. In DNA, the CDR3 is TGTGCCAGCAGTTACGGTCCGGCAGGGTACGGGGCCAACGTCCTGACTTTC. Encoded protein: CASSYGPAGYGANVLTF.

The gene calls are TRBV3-1 and TRBJ1-5; D is undetermined. CDR3 length: 14 amino acids. Trimming took off 3 bases at V and 9 bases at J, with 15 bases between the two ends. Germline assignment: CDR1 LGHDT and CDR2 YNNKEL (reference sequence). The CDR3 here is CASSQSDRKGPQHF. The CDR3 DNA reads as TGTGCCAGCAGCCAGTCAGACCGAAAAGGGCCCCAGCATTTT.

The V gene is TRBV27, the J gene TRBJ1-1; weak D call: TRBD1 (6 bases). V lost 10 bases, J lost 6 bases, and 24 bases lay in between. There are 15 residues in the CDR3. Germline assignment: CDR1 MNHEY and CDR2 SMNVEV (reference sequence). This CDR3 is CATWDNSASGAEAFF. DNA for the CDR3: TGTGCCACATGGGACAATTCCGCCTCGGGCGCTGAAGCTTTCTTT.

This chain links TRBV19 with TRBJ2-4; no reliable D call. This CDR3 has 14 amino acids. The germline V gene encodes CDR1 LNHDA and CDR2 SQIVND (reference sequence). Trimming removed 0 bases from V and 0 bases from J, with 3 bases in between. CDR3 loop: CASSIEGAKNIQYF. In nucleotides, the CDR3 is TGTGCCAGTAGTATAGAAGGAGCCAAAAACATTCAGTACTTC.

This sequence joins TRBV4-3 and TRBJ2-7; 9 bases match TRBD1. The CDR3 runs 15 residues. Looked up from germline, CDR1 is LGHNA and CDR2 is YSLEER. J lost 5 bases, V lost 1 base, and 6 bases had no gene match. This CDR3 reads CASSQGQGVRDEQYF. The CDR3 bases are TGCGCCAGCAGCCAAGGACAGGGGGTTAGGGACGAGCAGTACTTC.

The rearrangement joins TRBV3-1 to TRBJ2-7; TRBD1 matches 9 bases. CDR1 and CDR2 (germline): LGHDT, YNNKEL (reference sequence). The junction had 10 bases not matched to a gene; V was cut back by 1 base and J by 9 bases. The CDR3 contains 15 residues. Here the CDR3 reads CASSQGNRGRLGQYF. The CDR3 bases are TGTGCCAGCAGCCAAGGGAACAGGGGGCGCCTAGGGCAGTACTTC.

This clonotype occurred once. The chain combines TRBV20-1 with TRBJ1-2; maybe TRBD1 (6 bases). CDR3 length: 14 amino acids. Germline V gives CDR1 DFQATT, CDR2 SNEGSKA (reference sequence). Deletions cut 3 bases from V and 3 bases from J, with 14 bases between. Here the CDR3 reads CSASRGGADYGYTF. The CDR3 DNA sequence: TGCAGTGCTAGCCGAGGGGGGGCGGACTATGGCTACACCTTC.

In this sample, this clonotype turned up a few times. The V gene is TRBV6-6, the J gene TRBJ1-1; the D is unclear. CDR3 length: 13 amino acids. Trimming pared 3 bases from V and 0 bases from J, leaving 5 bases between. Germline lookup yields CDR1 MNHNY and CDR2 SVGAGI (reference sequence). The CDR3 DNA follows: TGTGCCAGCAGTTATAAGATGAACACTGAAGCTTTCTTT. Translating gives CASSYKMNTEAFF.

This clonotype was seen only a few times. V and J are TRBV20-1 and TRBJ2-7, with D perhaps matching TRBD2 (6 bases). TRBJ2-5 matches the DNA end more closely, so the J call is doubtful. In germline, CDR1 is DFQATT, CDR2 SNEGSKA (reference sequence). This CDR3 spans 14 amino acids. CDR3: CSARTQRAQETQYF. For the CDR3, the DNA is TGCAGTGCTAGAACCCAGCGGGCTCAAGAGACCCAGTACTTC.

The V gene is TRBV10-3, the J gene TRBJ1-5; D unclear. CDR1 and CDR2 (germline): ENHRY, SYGVKD. The CDR3 has 13 amino acids. V lost 0 bases and J 8 bases, leaving 8 bases between the germline ends. The CDR3: CAISESLLKPQHF. The CDR3 DNA sequence: TGTGCCATCAGTGAGTCGTTGTTGAAGCCCCAGCATTTT.

J is TRBJ2-7 and V is TRBV9, with 8 positions matching TRBD1. Per germline, CDR1 SGDLS and CDR2 YYNGEE. The CDR3 extends over 16 amino acids. Germline trimming cut 1 base from V and 2 bases from J; bases unmatched to any gene: 8. The CDR3 nucleotides read TGTGCCAGCAGCGTAAACCAGGGGGCGAAGGCCTACGAGCAGTACTTC. The encoded protein is CASSVNQGAKAYEQYF.

This chain connects TRBV29-1 to TRBJ2-1; TRBD2 aligns across 8 bases. V lost 7 bases and J lost 8; bases outside the gene matches: 7. The CDR3 length is 12 residues. Germline V lookup: CDR1 SQVTM, CDR2 ANQGSEA. CDR3 region: CSGAPGGDEQFF. In DNA form, the CDR3 reads TGCAGCGGAGCCCCGGGGGGGGATGAGCAGTTCTTC.